This TCR beta chain was obtained from a study of OX40 agonist ivuxolimab in advanced cancers. About the study: Age averaged around 60 years (range roughly 20 to 90), and 70% to 85% were male. Anti-PD-1, anti-PD-L1 or anti-CTLA-4 therapy given earlier was allowed, and approximately 40% had some.

This CDR3 comprises 14 residues. Trimming took off 3 bases at V and 2 bases at J, with 8 bases between the two ends. CDR1 and CDR2 from the germline V gene are SGHTS and YDEGEE. Clones were sequenced by immunoSEQ multiplex PCR, and TCRdb holds only the in-frame ones, with some missing. The data show about 75,000 clones, with approximately 86% seen just once and approximately 1.4% held by the top ten. The sample here was CD4+ or CD8+ T cells sorted from blood, taken in a trial of the OX40 agonist ivuxolimab. The TCR sequence derives from an adult with an advanced solid tumor such as melanoma, head and neck, liver or kidney cancer. The chain recombines TRBV5-8 with TRBJ2-2; D is unclear. The CDR3 is CASSSRTNTGELFF. For the CDR3, the DNA is TGTGCCAGCAGCTCCCGAACCAACACCGGGGAGCTGTTTTTT.